The present entry profiles one T cell receptor (beta chain) with its context. Its antigen is unidentified. The data are from a study of metastatic and nonmetastatic thyroid tumors. Study at large: Repertoires of blood and of tissue (tumor or nodule) from malignant and benign thyroid patients were compared. Study findings and constraints: In blood and tumor, TCR beta diversity was reportedly significantly higher in malignant thyroid tumors than in benign nodules.

MiXCR reprocessed the PCR reads for TCRdb. The sample shows around 15,000 clones, 15% to 18% of them seen only once. The CDR3 has 13 residues. Trimming at V came to 4 bases and at J to 5 bases, leaving 2 bases not matched to a gene. Germline CDR1 and CDR2: KGHDR and SFDVKD. Each patient went into thyroid surgery without having received any treatment. The receptor comes from a female donor with papillary thyroid cancer or a benign thyroid nodule (not recorded which). Some clones in this sample may be carry-over from other donors' samples. The rearrangement uses TRBV24-1 and TRBJ2-7, with 9 bases fitting TRBD1. Sequenced sample: blood. The DNA for the CDR3 is TGTGCCACCAGTGAGGACAGGGGAGACGAGCAGTACTTC. Its protein is CATSEDRGDEQYF.